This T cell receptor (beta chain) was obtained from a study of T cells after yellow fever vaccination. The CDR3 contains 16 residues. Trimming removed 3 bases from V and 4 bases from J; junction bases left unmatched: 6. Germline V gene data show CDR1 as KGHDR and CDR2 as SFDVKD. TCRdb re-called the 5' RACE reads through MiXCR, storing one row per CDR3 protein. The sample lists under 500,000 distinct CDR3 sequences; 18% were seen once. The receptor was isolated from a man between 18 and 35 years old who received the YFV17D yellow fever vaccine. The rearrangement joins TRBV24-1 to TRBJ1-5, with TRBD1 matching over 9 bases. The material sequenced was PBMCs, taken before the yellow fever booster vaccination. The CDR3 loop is CATSDPGTGSNQPQHF. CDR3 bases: TGTGCCACCAGTGATCCCGGGACAGGGAGTAATCAGCCCCAGCATTTT.